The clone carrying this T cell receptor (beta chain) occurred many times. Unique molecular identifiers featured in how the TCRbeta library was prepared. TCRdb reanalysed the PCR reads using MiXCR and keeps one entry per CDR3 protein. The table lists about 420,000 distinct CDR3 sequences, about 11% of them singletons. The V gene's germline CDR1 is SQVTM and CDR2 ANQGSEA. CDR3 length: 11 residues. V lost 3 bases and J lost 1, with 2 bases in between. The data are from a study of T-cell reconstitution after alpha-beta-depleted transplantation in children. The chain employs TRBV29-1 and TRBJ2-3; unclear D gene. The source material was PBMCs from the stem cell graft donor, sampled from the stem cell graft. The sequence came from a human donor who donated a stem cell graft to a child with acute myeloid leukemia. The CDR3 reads CSVDRTDTQYF. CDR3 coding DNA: TGCAGCGTTGATCGCACAGATACGCAGTATTTT.